Each of the 28 T cell receptor beta chains below was sequenced from the same sample in a study of regulatory T cells in long-lasting Graves disease. Time point: newly diagnosed GD, antithyroid drugs for less than 3 months. From RNA extracted from PBMCs, the TCR library was made. With iRepertoire HTBI primers and Arm-PCR of CDR3 regions, TCR beta libraries were built. Each CDR3 protein gets one entry after TCRdb re-called the multiplex PCR reads with MiXCR. The table lists around 400,000 distinct CDR3 sequences, roughly a sixth of them singletons. The sequencing here drew on peripheral blood mononuclear cells (PBMCs), taken at new diagnosis, from a patient treated with antithyroid drugs. Every receptor here comes from a female donor with Graves disease.

For this clonotype: The conserved phenylalanine or tryptophan normally closing the CDR3 is absent here, so this likely arose from a read error. Because the CDR3's place on the DNA is in doubt, the DNA is left out and the CDR3 is given as listed by TCRdb. The chain carries TRBV5-6 and TRBJ1-4; the listed D gene, TRBD1, was not tested against the DNA. Germline assignment: CDR1 SGHDT and CDR2 YYEEEE. Inclusive of both ends, the CDR3 amounts to 15 amino acids. CDR3: CASSLVWDSPPKNYD.

The V and J genes are TRBV5-5 and TRBJ2-1; 10 nucleotides agree with TRBD2. The V and J ends lost 6 bases and 3 bases, in that order; junction bases with no gene match: 6. The CDR3 runs 15 residues. Germline V lookup: CDR1 SGHKS, CDR2 YYEKEE (reference sequence). CDR3 amino acids: CASTSSGGDYNEQFF. In DNA form, the CDR3 reads TGTGCCAGCACCTCTAGCGGGGGCGACTACAATGAGCAGTTCTTC.

This clonotype was detected only a few times. One end of the junction is discordant with germline, which a read error may explain. The rearrangement uses TRBV12-3 or TRBV12-4 and TRBJ2-1; D is possibly TRBD2 (5 bases). This CDR3 has 13 residues. The CDR3 coding sequence is TGTGCCAGCAAAAGCGGAACCTACAATGAGCAGTCCTTC. Protein product: CASKSGTYNEQSF.

The genes are TRBV5-1 and TRBJ1-2; D remains ambiguous. This CDR3 is built from 14 residues. V shed 0 bases and J shed 2 bases, with 8 bases lying between them. Germline V gene data show CDR1 as SGHRS and CDR2 as YFSETQ. The CDR3: CASSLEQTNYGYTF. Here the CDR3 DNA reads TGCGCCAGCAGCTTGGAGCAGACGAACTATGGCTACACCTTC.

CDR3: CAWSTKNLGLNTQYF. The CDR3 region has the DNA TGTGCCTGGAGTACCAAAAATCTGGGACTAAATACGCAGTATTTT. The J gene is TRBJ2-3, the V gene TRBV30, with 7 bases identical to TRBD2. The V and J ends lost 2 bases and 7 bases, in that order; junction bases with no gene match: 12. The CDR3 spans 15 residues. CDR1 GTSNPN and CDR2 SVGIG come from the germline V gene (reference sequence). The full variable domain, with the rest looked up from reference TRBV30 and TRBJ2-3, is SQTIHQWPATLVQPVGSPLSLECTVEGTSNPNLYWYRQAAGRGLQLLFYSVGIGQISSEVPQNLSASRPQDRQFILSSKKLLLSDSGFYLCAWSTKNLGLNTQYFGPGTRLTVL.

This clonotype was detected many times. This chain connects TRBV2 to TRBJ2-2; 8 positions match TRBD2. CDR3 size: 16 residues. With 2 bases clipped from V and 1 base from J, the junction kept 3 bases outside the gene matches. The V gene's germline CDR1 is SNHLY and CDR2 FYNNEI. The DNA of the CDR3 is TGTGCCAGCAGTGAACGCGGGGGGATGAACACCGGGGAGCTGTTTTTT. Amino acids: CASSERGGMNTGELFF.

This clonotype was observed many times. The chain is built from TRBV7-6 and TRBJ1-1; D uncertain. Trimming cost V 7 bases and J 0 bases, with 9 bases left between them. Germline loops: CDR1 SGHVS, CDR2 FNYEAQ. This CDR3 contains 13 residues. CDR3 residues: CASNLELNTEAFF. The CDR3 DNA reads TGTGCCAGCAACCTGGAACTGAACACTGAAGCTTTCTTT.

This clonotype was counted at least ten times. The chain is built from TRBV7-9 and TRBJ1-1; D is undetermined. CDR1 SEHNR and CDR2 FQNEAQ come from the germline V gene (reference sequence). V was shortened by 2 bases and J by 1 base, with 8 bases between the two germline ends. The CDR3 has 14 residues. This chain's CDR3 is CASSLPGKNTEAFF. In nucleotides, the CDR3 is TGTGCCAGCAGCTTACCAGGAAAGAACACTGAAGCTTTCTTT. The entire variable domain, with the rest obtained from reference TRBV7-9 and TRBJ1-1, is as follows: DTGVSQNPRHKITKRGQNVTFRCDPISEHNRLYWYRQTLGQGPEFLTYFQNEAQLEKSRLLSDRFSAERPKGSFSTLEIQRTEQGDSAMYLCASSLPGKNTEAFFGQGTRLTVV.

J is TRBJ2-1 and V is TRBV27; D possibly corresponds to TRBD2 (5 bases). With 8 bases removed from V and 8 bases from J, the gap between germline ends came to 16 bases. Germline CDR1 reads MNHEY; CDR2 reads SMNVEV (reference sequence). The CDR3 is made up of 13 amino acids. CDR3 in amino acids: CASLGRGGDEQFF. Here the CDR3 DNA reads TGTGCCAGCCTCGGACGAGGAGGCGATGAGCAGTTCTTC.

This clonotype occurred many times. The CDR3 coding sequence is TGTGCCAGCAGCTTCCTTCCCAGGGAGATAGTTAATCAGCCCCAGCATTTT. Translated: CASSFLPREIVNQPQHF. This chain connects TRBV7-2 to TRBJ1-5; tentatively, D is TRBD1 (5 bases). This CDR3 has 17 amino acids. V gave up 3 bases and J gave up 4 bases, with 19 bases separating them. The V gene's germline CDR1 is SGHTA and CDR2 FQGNSA.

This clonotype was counted between two and nine times. This rearrangement joins TRBV24-1 to TRBJ1-5; possible D gene TRBD1, 6 bases. The CDR3 length is 14 residues. Trimming removed 9 bases from V and 1 base from J, with 12 bases in between. Germline-derived CDR1 and CDR2 are KGHDR and SFDVKD. The CDR3 is CATGKGESNQPQHF. CDR3 nucleotide sequence: TGTGCCACCGGTAAGGGGGAGAGCAATCAGCCCCAGCATTTT.

This clonotype turned up a few times. The rearrangement joins TRBV20-1 to TRBJ2-1, with D tentatively TRBD1 (6 bases). CDR1 and CDR2 from the germline V gene are DFQATT and SNEGSKA (reference sequence). This CDR3 comprises 13 residues. Trimming removed 3 bases from V and 5 bases from J, with 11 bases in between. This CDR3 reads CSASGQGNNEQFF. Here the CDR3 DNA reads TGCAGTGCTAGTGGGCAGGGGAACAATGAGCAGTTCTTC.

Regarding this clonotype: This may be a read error: a much more frequent sequence differs by one nucleotide. The chain employs TRBV20-1 and TRBJ2-5, with D possibly matching TRBD2 (6 bases). The V end lost 5 bases, the J end lost 1 base, and 8 bases lay between the germline ends. The germline V gene has CDR1 DFQATT and CDR2 SNEGSKA (reference sequence). The CDR3 runs 12 residues. DNA for the CDR3: TGCAGTGCTCGGGACTTCCAAGAGACCCAGTACTTC. It codes for CSARDFQETQYF.

This clonotype has more than one count but fewer than ten. The chain employs TRBV19 and TRBJ2-5, with 11 bases fitting TRBD2. Trimming cost V 5 bases and J 5 bases; bases outside gene matches: 7. Germline-derived CDR1 and CDR2 are LNHDA and SQIVND (reference sequence). This CDR3 is built from 15 residues. The CDR3 region is CASSLIAGGTETQYF. CDR3 sequence (DNA): TGTGCCAGTAGTCTCATAGCGGGGGGGACGGAGACCCAGTACTTC.

This clonotype was detected once. This may come from a read error, since a much larger clone is one base off. This sequence joins TRBV27 and TRBJ1-2; D may be TRBD1 (6 bases). CDR1 is MNHEY, CDR2 SMNVEV, per germline (reference sequence). This CDR3 has 16 residues. CDR3 DNA sequence: TGTGGCAGCAGTCCTCACTACTACAGGGAGGCCTATGGCTACACCTTC. It translates to CGSSPHYYREAYGYTF.

V usage is TRBV29-1 and J usage is TRBJ1-2; no clear D. The CDR3 is 12 residues long. The germline CDR1 and CDR2 sequences are SQVTM and ANQGSEA. V lost 3 bases, J lost 8 bases, and 13 bases lay in between. This CDR3 reads CSVEKGIQGYTF. The CDR3 nucleotides read TGCAGCGTTGAGAAAGGGATTCAAGGCTACACCTTC.

Of note for this clonotype: A single base is all that separates this from a far larger clone, so a read error is likely. The chain has TRBV11-2 and TRBJ2-4; the match to TRBD2 covers 15 bases. The DNA end is more similar to TRBJ2-1, so the J call may be wrong. Germline lookup yields CDR1 SGHAT and CDR2 FQNNGV. This CDR3 is 15 amino acids long. CDR3 sequence: CASSLGTSGRANQFF. CDR3 DNA: TGTGCCAGCAGCTTAGGGACTAGCGGGAGGGCTAACCAGTTCTTC.

V and J are TRBV7-9 and TRBJ2-4; D is ambiguous. Trimming stripped 4 bases from V and 6 bases from J, with 7 bases between. CDR3 length: 12 residues. CDR1 is SEHNR and CDR2 is FQNEAQ in the germline V gene (reference sequence). The CDR3 here is CASSSLSNIQYF. Here the CDR3 DNA reads TGTGCCAGCAGCTCATTATCAAACATTCAGTACTTC.

This clonotype appeared many times. The J gene is TRBJ2-5, the V gene TRBV10-1; 9 bases map to TRBD2. The CDR3 runs to 14 residues. The ends lost 0 bases at V and 6 bases at J; junction bases unmatched: 2. Per germline, CDR1 WNHNN and CDR2 SYGVQD (reference sequence). The CDR3 loop reads CASSESREGQTQYF. The CDR3 region has the DNA TGCGCCAGCAGTGAGTCGCGGGAGGGCCAGACCCAGTACTTC.

Comments on this clonotype: This could be a read error, since a much larger clone is one nucleotide away. The V gene is TRBV29-1, the J gene TRBJ2-1; TRBD2 is a possible D gene (6 bases). Germline CDR1 is SQVTM and CDR2 is ANQGSEA. The CDR3 totals 13 residues. V was clipped by 4 bases and J by 10 bases, with 17 bases between them. This CDR3 reads CSVVPGASYEQFF. CDR3 bases: TGCAGCGTTGTACCGGGAGCATCCTACGAGCAGTTCTTC.

CDR3 nucleotide sequence: TGTGCCAGCGGTCCTTTCCCAACCGAGACCCAGTACTTC. The encoded protein is CASGPFPTETQYF. The gene calls are TRBV11-2 and TRBJ2-5; D is ambiguous. V shed 8 bases and J shed 5 bases, with 15 bases lying between them. Germline CDR1 SGHAT, CDR2 FQNNGV. The CDR3 length is 13 residues.

The rearrangement uses TRBV5-4 and TRBJ1-4; D is ambiguous. CDR3 length: 15 amino acids. V was trimmed by 1 base and J by 5 bases, leaving 12 bases between them. Germline V CDR1 and CDR2: SGHNT, YYREEE (reference sequence). This chain's CDR3 is CASSLSTAGNEKLFF. CDR3 DNA: TGTGCCAGCAGCTTGAGCACAGCGGGAAATGAAAAACTGTTTTTT.

This clonotype was seen repeatedly, ten times or more. This rearrangement joins TRBV30 to TRBJ1-1, with D uncertain. V lost 7 bases, J lost 11 bases, and 14 bases lay in between. The CDR3 spans 10 residues. CDR1 GTSNPN and CDR2 SVGIG come from the germline V gene (reference sequence). CDR3 coding DNA: TGTGCCTCGGGAAGGAATCAGGCTTTCTTT. Translation gives CASGRNQAFF.

This clonotype occurred many times. J is TRBJ1-5 and V is TRBV19, with 7 bases that match TRBD1. CDR1 is LNHDA, CDR2 SQIVND, per germline (reference sequence). Losses at the gene ends were 7 bases for V and 1 base for J; bases not matched to a gene: 16. This CDR3 comprises 18 residues. The CDR3 here is CASKGDREPYQSNQPQHF. The DNA for the CDR3 is TGTGCCAGTAAGGGAGACAGGGAGCCCTACCAAAGCAATCAGCCCCAGCATTTT.

This clonotype has at least ten counts. The chain has TRBV5-1 and TRBJ2-1; TRBD2 is a possible D gene (6 bases). Germline CDR1 reads SGHRS; CDR2 reads YFSETQ. The CDR3 is 13 residues long. Trimming pared 4 bases from V and 4 bases from J, leaving 9 bases between. CDR3 loop: CASSPSEYNEQFF. The CDR3 nucleotides read TGCGCCAGCAGCCCTAGCGAATACAATGAGCAGTTCTTC.

On this clonotype itself: A much larger clone sits a single nucleotide away, making a read error possible. The V and J genes are TRBV9 and TRBJ1-2, with D perhaps matching TRBD1 (6 bases). The CDR3 is made up of 16 amino acids. Trimming stripped 5 bases from V and 2 bases from J, with 19 bases between. Germline V gene data show CDR1 as SGDLS and CDR2 as YYNGEE. CDR3 region: CASSVSGGGGNYGYTF. The CDR3 coding sequence is TGTGCCAGCAGTGTATCCGGGGGCGGAGGGAACTATGGCTACACCTTC.

In this sample, this clonotype turned up many times. The chain carries TRBV9 and TRBJ1-2; D is unresolved. The V end lost 3 bases, the J end lost 1 base, and 10 bases lay between the germline ends. The CDR3 is 14 amino acids. Germline V gives CDR1 SGDLS, CDR2 YYNGEE. CDR3 region: CASSDLGVNYGYTF. DNA for the CDR3: TGTGCCAGCAGCGATCTTGGGGTTAACTATGGCTACACCTTC.

This rearrangement joins TRBV5-1 to TRBJ2-7; 8 nucleotides match TRBD2. Germline CDR1 is SGHRS and CDR2 is YFSETQ. The junction had 12 bases not matched to a gene; V was cut back by 5 bases and J by 2 bases. The CDR3 is 16 amino acids. The DNA of the CDR3 is TGCGCCAGCAGACGGACTAGCAGTGCCCTGGCCTACGAGCAGTACTTC. Amino acid sequence: CASRRTSSALAYEQYF.